The clone carrying this T cell receptor beta chain was counted between two and nine times. As yet, its antigen is unknown. CDR1 and CDR2 (germline): SEHNR, FQNEAQ (reference sequence). V was clipped by 7 bases and J by 1 base; unmatched bases: 3. The CDR3 is 14 residues long. The data originate from a study of blood T cells in healthy people across ages. General study results and limits: It was not known whether donors were CMV positive (a possible confounder of expanded clonotype changes). Long-lived donors had more naive CD4+ cells and higher diversity than aged donors.

A sample-barcoded 5' primer and a J-beta primer mix were used in a second PCR of roughly 6 to 11 cycles. MiXCR was run by TCRdb on the 5' RACE reads, yielding one entry per CDR3 protein. The data show roughly 2 million distinct CDR3 sequences, just under 50% seen once. This TCR derives from a woman between 40 and 50 years old in good health. The sequenced sample was blood. The V call is TRBV7-9, the J call TRBJ2-7; 11 nucleotides align to TRBD1. The CDR3, as DNA: TGTGCCAGCACCGGGACAGGGGGGTCCTACGAGCAGTACTTC. This codes for CASTGTGGSYEQYF.